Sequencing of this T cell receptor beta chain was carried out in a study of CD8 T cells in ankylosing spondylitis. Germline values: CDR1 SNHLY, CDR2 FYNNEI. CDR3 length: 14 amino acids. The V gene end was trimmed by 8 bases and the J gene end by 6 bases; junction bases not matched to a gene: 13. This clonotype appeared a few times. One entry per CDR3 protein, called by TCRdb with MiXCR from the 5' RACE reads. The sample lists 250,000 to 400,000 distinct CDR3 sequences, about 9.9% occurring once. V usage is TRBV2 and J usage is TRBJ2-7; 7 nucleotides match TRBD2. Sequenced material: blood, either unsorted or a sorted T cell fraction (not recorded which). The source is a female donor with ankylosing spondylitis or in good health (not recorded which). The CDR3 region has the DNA TGTGCCAGCGGAGCGGGACTATTGACATCCGAGCAGTACTTC. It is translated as CASGAGLLTSEQYF.